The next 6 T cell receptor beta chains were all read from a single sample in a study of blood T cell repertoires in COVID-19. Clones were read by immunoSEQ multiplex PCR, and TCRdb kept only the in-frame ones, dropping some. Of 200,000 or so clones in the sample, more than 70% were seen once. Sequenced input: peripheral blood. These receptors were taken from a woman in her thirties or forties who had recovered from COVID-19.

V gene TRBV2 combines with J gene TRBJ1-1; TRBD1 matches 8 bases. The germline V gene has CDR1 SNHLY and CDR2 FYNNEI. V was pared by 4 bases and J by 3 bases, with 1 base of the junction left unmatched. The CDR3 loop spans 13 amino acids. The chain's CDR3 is CASSGTGYTEAFF. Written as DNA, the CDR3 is TGTGCCAGCAGTGGGACAGGGTACACTGAAGCTTTCTTT.

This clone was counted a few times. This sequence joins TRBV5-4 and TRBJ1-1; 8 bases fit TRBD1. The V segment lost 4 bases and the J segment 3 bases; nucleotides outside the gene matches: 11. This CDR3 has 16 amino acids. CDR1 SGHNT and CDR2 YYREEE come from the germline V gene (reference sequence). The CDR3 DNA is TGTGCCAGCAGCCGCACGGCAGGGGGCAAAGACACTGAAGCTTTCTTT. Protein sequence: CASSRTAGGKDTEAFF.

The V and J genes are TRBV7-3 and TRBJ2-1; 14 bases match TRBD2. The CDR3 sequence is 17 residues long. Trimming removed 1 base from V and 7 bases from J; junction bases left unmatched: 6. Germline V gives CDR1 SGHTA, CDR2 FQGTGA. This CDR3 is CASSLIGTSGRYNEQFF. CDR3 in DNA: TGTGCCAGCAGCTTAATCGGGACTAGCGGGAGATATAATGAGCAGTTCTTC.

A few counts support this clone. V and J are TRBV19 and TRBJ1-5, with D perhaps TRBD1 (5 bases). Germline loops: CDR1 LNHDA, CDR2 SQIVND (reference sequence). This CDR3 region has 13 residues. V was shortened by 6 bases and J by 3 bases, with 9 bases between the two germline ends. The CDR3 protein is CASSPGHNQPQHF. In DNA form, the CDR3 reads TGTGCCAGTAGCCCCGGACACAATCAGCCCCAGCATTTT.

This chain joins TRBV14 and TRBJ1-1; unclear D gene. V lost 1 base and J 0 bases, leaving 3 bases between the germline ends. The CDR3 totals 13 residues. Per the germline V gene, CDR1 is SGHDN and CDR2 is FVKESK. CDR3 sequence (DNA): TGTGCCAGCAGCCAAGGTATGAACACTGAAGCTTTCTTT. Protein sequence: CASSQGMNTEAFF. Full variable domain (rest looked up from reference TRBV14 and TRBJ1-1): EAGVTQFPSHSVIEKGQTVTLRCDPISGHDNLYWYRRVMGKEIKFLLHFVKESKQDESGMPNNRFLAERTGGTYSTLKVQPAELEDSGVYFCASSQGMNTEAFFGQGTRLTVV.

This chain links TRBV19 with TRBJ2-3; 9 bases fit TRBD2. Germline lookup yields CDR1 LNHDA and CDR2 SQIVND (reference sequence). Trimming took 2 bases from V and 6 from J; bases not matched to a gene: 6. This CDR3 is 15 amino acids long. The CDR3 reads CASSINSGRSDTQYF. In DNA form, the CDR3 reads TGTGCCAGTAGTATAAACAGCGGGAGGTCCGATACGCAGTATTTT.